This T cell receptor (beta chain) was recorded in a study of T cells in Graves' hyperthyroidism and ophthalmopathy. Looking at the study overall: Peripheral blood was drawn at first diagnosis, prior to all treatment. Study findings and constraints: Stable hyperthyroidism was separated from ophthalmopathy by a model based on 13 V-J features. Ophthalmopathy got predicted by the model a median 6.5 months before its onset.

This clonotype was observed many times. Its antigen is unknown. With 3 bases removed from V and 6 bases from J, the gap between germline ends came to 15 bases. The CDR3 is made up of 16 amino acids. Germline V gene lookup returns CDR1 SGHTA and CDR2 FQGNSA. Across 18 months, stable Graves' hyperthyroidism was marked by no progression to ophthalmopathy. TCR beta CDR3 region amplification was performed from RNA transcripts. Initially, a first-round RT-PCR of the TCR CDR3 employed the HTBI primer set. TCRdb itself ran the multiplex PCR reads through MiXCR, one entry per CDR3 protein. The profile covers 600,000 or so distinct CDR3 sequences, with 15% to 20% appearing a single time and 3.5% to 4% taken by the ten largest.

This sequence joins TRBV7-2 and TRBJ1-6; TRBD1 might be the D (6 bases). The specimen sequenced was blood. The sequence came from a woman in her twenties or thirties with Graves' hyperthyroidism. Here the CDR3 DNA reads TGTGCCAGCAGCTTGGGGGCGGGGGGTCTTAATTCACCCCTCCACTTT. It specifies CASSLGAGGLNSPLHF.